Given below is one T cell receptor (beta chain) in context. V shed 3 bases and J 7 bases; nucleotides not matched to a gene: 10. The CDR3 consists of 16 residues. CDR1 and CDR2 (germline): SGHNT, YYREEE (reference sequence). These data come from a study of blood T cell repertoires in COVID-19. Study overall: Material from acute and convalescent COVID-19 was sourced from the United States, Italy and Spain.

Under the authors' procedure: Amplification from reference gene primers served as the basis for estimated nucleated cell counts. Method: immunoSEQ multiplex PCR; TCRdb's copy keeps in-frame clones and lacks some. V, J and clone size were drawn from that table, and D and trimming were deduced from the DNA. The sample holds about 400,000 clones, around nine tenths seen once. The source of this sequence is a woman under 40 with acute or convalescent COVID-19. The V gene is TRBV5-4, the J gene TRBJ2-2; 9 bases line up with TRBD1. The sequenced sample consisted of peripheral blood. The CDR3 DNA reads TGTGCCAGCAGCTCACGGACAGGGGTTGGATTCGGGGAGCTGTTTTTT. It specifies CASSSRTGVGFGELFF. Based on the CDR3 plus reference TRBV5-4 and TRBJ2-2, the full variable domain is ETGVTQSPTHLIKTRGQQVTLRCSSQSGHNTVSWYQQALGQGPQFIFQYYREEENGRGNFPPRFSGLQFPNYSSELNVNALELDDSALYLCASSSRTGVGFGELFFGEGSRLTVL.